This T cell receptor (beta chain) came from a study of blood T cell repertoires in COVID-19. Study details: There were acute and convalescent COVID-19 samples, and they came from the United States, Italy and Spain.

This CDR3 has 14 amino acids. V lost 5 bases and J 7 bases, leaving 12 bases between the germline ends. Germline CDR1 MNHEY, CDR2 SVGAGI. The repertoire was sequenced with immunoSEQ multiplex PCR; TCRdb's copy has only in-frame clones and lacks some. In the table there are fewer than 350,000 clones, roughly 85% of which are singletons. Ages ranged from about 18 to 89 years, with residence in around 24 US areas. Self-reported history from a screening survey and questionnaire set each donor's cohort. A COVID-19 case had been met by exposed participants during the 2 weeks before study entry. The origin of this receptor is a woman between 25 and 40 years old who had been exposed to COVID-19. The specimen sequenced was PBMCs or T cells enriched from blood (not recorded which). V and J are TRBV6-5 and TRBJ2-6; a weak D match, TRBD1 (6 bases). CDR3 residues: CASSTNRVANVLTF. The CDR3 bases are TGTGCCAGCAGTACTAACAGGGTAGCCAACGTCCTGACTTTC.